This T cell receptor (beta chain) was found in a study of TIL therapy for anti-PD-1-resistant metastatic lung cancer (dated by TCRdb to the early 2020s). For context, the study as a whole: Tumors were harvested before any PD-1/PD-L1 blockade; patients then received nivolumab, and those progressing received lymphodepletion, expanded TIL infusion and IL-2. A median age of about 57 years (range roughly 38-75) and a median tumor PD-L1 proportion score of roughly 5.4% were recorded among enrolled patients. Tumor and peripheral blood T cell receptor beta sequencing was used to track clonotypes across tumor, expanded TIL product and serial blood samples. Most of the cohort had lung adenocarcinoma, a few tumors were EGFR-mutant and two were ALK-rearranged, and half of the patients were current or former smokers. A median non-synonymous tumor mutation burden of under 1.9 mutations per megabase was determined across the cohort by whole-exome sequencing. Study-wide conclusions, independent of this receptor: The cohort was highly selected, with more treatment-naive, never-smoker and oncogene-addicted patients than typical, limiting generalizability. The baseline peripheral repertoire was partially replaced by infused TIL clonotypes, which then decayed over months, and no apparent association between persistence and response was found. The study protocol defined all tumor marker inferences as exploratory.

TCR beta CDR3 regions were amplified from genomic DNA by bias-controlled multiplex PCR with the immunoSEQ v3 hsTCRB kit. TCR libraries were sequenced on an Illumina NextSeq 500 to roughly 2 million read pairs for survey level or about 5-6 million for deep level. Per the authors' processing: V, D and J genes were assigned, non-productive sequences were removed, and clonality was reported by immunoSEQ Analyzer software. To compare repertoires between infused TIL and blood, productive Simpson clonality was used along with the Morisita overlap index of productive TRB rearrangements. Absolute clonotype counts in blood were estimated by multiplying the lymphocyte count by the CD3+ fraction and by the productive frequency of the clone. Entries here come from immuneACCESS through TCRdb and include only in-frame sequences with V and J called. Some clones fail to appear in such tables; in the studies checked, an unresolved V gene covers under half of the shortfall, and the cause of the remainder is unknown. The V and J calls and the clone size are those of that table, but D and trimming were determined from the DNA. The sample yields fewer than 65,000 clones; 80% to 90% were counted once. Less than 3% of the sample is held by the ten biggest clonotypes.

The time point label on this specimen signifies: pre-treatment sample, taken before nivolumab and TIL therapy. Adults with stage 4 NSCLC were enrolled in a dual-center phase I trial from October 2017 to early 2020. The samples were obtained from a phase I trial that was single-arm and open-label and tested tumor-infiltrating lymphocyte therapy combined with nivolumab in advanced non-small cell lung cancer. Blood mononuclear cells from EDTA tubes were separated on a Ficoll gradient and snap-frozen as pellets, and DNA was extracted from the cells using a Qiagen mini-prep kit. From the germline V gene (reference sequence), CDR1 is LNHDA and CDR2 is SQIVND. Trimming leaves V shorter by 5 bases and J shorter by 7 bases, with the junction holding 4 bases beyond the gene matches. CDR3 length: 14 amino acids, cysteine to phenylalanine. Only the CDR3 DNA stays, 42 bases, in frame from base 1. Comments on this clone: Its recognized antigen is unknown. Per-nucleotide qualities are absent, and no much larger clonotype sits a single base away.

The receptor was isolated from a person between 25 and 80 years old with non-small cell lung cancer. Recombination connected TRBV19 to TRBJ1-6; 8 bases in the middle match TRBD1. The specimen was blood, collected at baseline. The CDR3: CASSPDRVNSPLHF. The DNA reads TGTGCCAGTAGTCCGGACAGGGTGAATTCACCCCTCCACTTT.